The clone carrying this T cell receptor beta chain has a count of ten or more. Its specificity is unknown. This entry comes from a study of neurological immune-mediated disorders. Study findings and constraints: It was the repertoires of 18 of 34 multiple sclerosis patients that phylogenetic grouping placed in one related-CDR3 cluster, which is a possible signature. TCR clonal expansion peaked in HTLV-1-associated myelopathy patients and was lowest in multiple sclerosis patients. As far as clinical or MRI features were concerned, none was associated with the multiple sclerosis repertoire cluster.

One entry per CDR3 protein, called by TCRdb with MiXCR from the 5' RACE reads. The sample contains about 62,000 distinct CDR3 sequences, 4% to 6% of which appear only once. The sequenced material came from PBMCs. The origin of this receptor is a woman aged 45-65 years with multiple sclerosis.

In DNA form, the CDR3 reads TGTGCCAGCAGCCTAGGACAGATGTCGGGCTACACCTTC. It encodes CASSLGQMSGYTF. The gene calls are TRBV12-3 or TRBV12-4 and TRBJ1-2; tentatively, D is TRBD1 (6 bases). Trimming cost V 6 bases and J 8 bases, with 16 bases left between them. CDR3 length: 13 amino acids.